A selection of T cell receptor beta chains follows, all from one sample in a study of blood T cell repertoires in COVID-19. Sequencing was performed with immunoSEQ multiplex PCR; in TCRdb, only in-frame clones are kept and a portion is missing. This sample has 300,000 to 350,000 clones; 80% to 90% occur once, and the top ten carry less than 5.5%. Sequencing was done on a sample of PBMCs or T cells enriched from blood (not recorded which). Receptor source: a young man who had recovered from COVID-19. CDR3s include the opening cysteine and the closing phenylalanine or tryptophan. The D gene is left open where the match is weak. A clone size is listed for some rows: how often the clone was seen (once, few, many), or a class if it is expanded.

CDR3nt: TGTGCCAGCAGCCAAGACCCGGTTTCCTCACCCCTCCACTTT
CDR3aa: CASSQDPVSSPLHF
j_gene: TRBJ1-6
abundance: -
d_gene: -
v_gene: TRBV3-1/TRBV3-2

CDR3nt: TGTGCCAGCAGCCGTCTTGCGGCGTCTGGGGCCAACGTCCTGACTTTC
CDR3aa: CASSRLAASGANVLTF
j_gene: TRBJ2-6
abundance: -
d_gene: -
v_gene: TRBV7-9

CDR3nt: TGTGCCAGCAGCGTAGGTCCTAGCGGGGGGTACAATGAGCAGTTCTTC
CDR3aa: CASSVGPSGGYNEQFF
j_gene: TRBJ2-1
abundance: -
d_gene: TRBD2
v_gene: TRBV9

CDR3nt: TGCGCCAGCAGTGACAACTACGAGCAGTACTTC
CDR3aa: CASSDNYEQYF
j_gene: TRBJ2-7
abundance: -
d_gene: -
v_gene: TRBV10-1

CDR3nt: TGTGCCAGCAGCCAGGGGGGGCCCCGGGAGACCCAGTACTTC
CDR3aa: CASSQGGPRETQYF
j_gene: TRBJ2-5
abundance: once
d_gene: -
v_gene: TRBV6-2/TRBV6-3

CDR3nt: TGCAGCGTTGGGGAGGGGGTCAACGAGCAGTACTTC
CDR3aa: CSVGEGVNEQYF
j_gene: TRBJ2-7
abundance: -
d_gene: -
v_gene: TRBV29-1

CDR3nt: TGTGCCAGCAGCGCTTCGACAGGGTCTGGAAACACCATATATTTT
CDR3aa: CASSASTGSGNTIYF
j_gene: TRBJ1-3
abundance: -
d_gene: TRBD1
v_gene: TRBV5-5

CDR3nt: TGCAGCGTTACAGACAGGGGTCGGACCCAGTACTTC
CDR3aa: CSVTDRGRTQYF
j_gene: TRBJ2-5
abundance: once
d_gene: TRBD1
v_gene: TRBV29-1

CDR3nt: TGTGCCAGCAGCTTAGAGTCGGGAATAGATACGCAGTATTTT
CDR3aa: CASSLESGIDTQYF
j_gene: TRBJ2-3
abundance: -
d_gene: -
v_gene: TRBV5-5

CDR3nt: TGTGCCAGCAGCAGAATGGACAGGGGAACCTACGAGCAGTACTTC
CDR3aa: CASSRMDRGTYEQYF
j_gene: TRBJ2-7
abundance: -
d_gene: TRBD1
v_gene: TRBV28

CDR3nt: TGTGCCAGTAGTGACCAGGTGAATCAGCCCCAGCATTTT
CDR3aa: CASSDQVNQPQHF
j_gene: TRBJ1-5
abundance: -
d_gene: -
v_gene: TRBV19

CDR3nt: TGTGCCAGCAGCCACCGCGGACTAGCGGGGGACAAAGGCGAGCAGTACTTC
CDR3aa: CASSHRGLAGDKGEQYF
j_gene: TRBJ2-7
abundance: -
d_gene: TRBD2
v_gene: TRBV3-1/TRBV3-2

CDR3nt: TGTGCCAGCAGCCAAGGTCTGCAGGGGCGAACTGAAGCTTTCTTT
CDR3aa: CASSQGLQGRTEAFF
j_gene: TRBJ1-1
abundance: -
d_gene: -
v_gene: TRBV4-2

CDR3nt: TGTGCCAGCAGCTTAGCCGGGACAGGGGGCTTCTACGAGCAGTACTTC
CDR3aa: CASSLAGTGGFYEQYF
j_gene: TRBJ2-7
abundance: -
d_gene: TRBD1
v_gene: TRBV7-2

CDR3nt: TGTGCCAGCAGTCACTCGCAGGGTCCAAAGGGCTATGGCTACACCTTC
CDR3aa: CASSHSQGPKGYGYTF
j_gene: TRBJ1-2
abundance: -
d_gene: -
v_gene: TRBV25-1